This is a list of T cell receptor beta chains from one sample in a study of monozygotic twins with inflammatory bowel disease. Reanalyzing the 5' RACE reads, TCRdb keeps one entry per CDR3 protein, without DNA. This repertoire includes fewer than 550,000 distinct CDR3 sequences. Specimen: blood. Receptor source: a human donor with ulcerative colitis or Crohn's disease, or a healthy co-twin of an affected twin (not recorded which). CDR3s include the opening cysteine and the closing phenylalanine or tryptophan.

J | V | CDR3
TRBJ2-5 | TRBV9 | CASSVDVQETQYF
TRBJ2-1 | TRBV3-1 | CASSPQGGMGNEQFF
TRBJ2-6 | TRBV19 | CASTRAPGRLSSGANVLTF
TRBJ2-1 | TRBV7-2 | CASSRNTGYYYNEQFF
TRBJ2-7 | TRBV15 | CATSRADTSRDEQYF
TRBJ2-3 | TRBV11-2 | CASSPGGGASDTQYF
TRBJ2-7 | TRBV18 | CASSPTSFSSYEQYF
TRBJ2-2 | TRBV7-6 | CASALAGLALTGELFF
TRBJ2-2 | TRBV5-1 | CASSFTGGRGGELFF
TRBJ1-5 | TRBV20-1 | CSARAGQGVFQPQHF
TRBJ2-2 | TRBV5-1 | CASSGGQTNTGELFF
TRBJ1-2 | TRBV5-5 | CASSLRDYSYGYTF
TRBJ1-5 | TRBV6-2/TRBV6-3 | CASSYLVSNQPQHF
TRBJ2-3 | TRBV27 | CASSSYLDTDTQYF
TRBJ2-2 | TRBV20-1 | CSARDASGRTGELFF
TRBJ2-3 | TRBV7-2 | CASSLVGTTTDTQYF
TRBJ2-1 | TRBV20-1 | CSARDFLAGDLPNEQFF
TRBJ2-3 | TRBV12-3/TRBV12-4 | CASSLGWDRGPADTQYF
TRBJ1-5 | TRBV12-3/TRBV12-4 | CASSLRALTGFGQPQHF
TRBJ1-1 | TRBV2 | CASRVQDSSNTEAFF
TRBJ2-3 | TRBV10-3 | CAISGLAGGDTQYF
TRBJ1-1 | TRBV24-1 | CATSDIFDRAFF
TRBJ2-1 | TRBV18 | CASSPPEDNEQFF
TRBJ2-7 | TRBV10-3 | CAISESLLGTGDSNEQYF
TRBJ2-7 | TRBV10-3 | CAISESRGELYEQYF
TRBJ1-6 | TRBV7-2 | CASSRTGTGLGSPLHF
TRBJ2-1 | TRBV7-9 | CASSFGGATSYNEQFF